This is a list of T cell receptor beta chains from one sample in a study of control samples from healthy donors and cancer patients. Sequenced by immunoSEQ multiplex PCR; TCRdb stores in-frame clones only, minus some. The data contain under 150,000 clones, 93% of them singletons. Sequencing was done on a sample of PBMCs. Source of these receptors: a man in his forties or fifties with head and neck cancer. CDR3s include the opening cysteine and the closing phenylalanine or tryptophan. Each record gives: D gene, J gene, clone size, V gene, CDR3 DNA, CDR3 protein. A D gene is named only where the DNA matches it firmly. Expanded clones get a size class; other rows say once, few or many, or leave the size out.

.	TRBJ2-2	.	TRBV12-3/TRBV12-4	TGTGCCAGCACCAAACCCCACGGGGAGCTGTTTTTT	CASTKPHGELFF
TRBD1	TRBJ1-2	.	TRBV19	TGTGCCAGTAGTATTCTCACTGGACAGGGCAAAACCTATGGCTACACCTTC	CASSILTGQGKTYGYTF
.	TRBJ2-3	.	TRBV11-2	TGTGCCAGCAGCTTTCAGGAGCTGGGGTATACGCAGTATTTT	CASSFQELGYTQYF
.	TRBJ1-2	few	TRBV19	TGTGCCAGTAGTATTCAACAGAACTATGGCTACACCTTC	CASSIQQNYGYTF
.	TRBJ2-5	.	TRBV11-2	TGTGCCAGCGGCCCTAATAGCGCCATGGGCAGAGAGACCCAGTACTTC	CASGPNSAMGRETQYF
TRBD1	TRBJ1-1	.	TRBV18	TGTGCCAGCTCACCAAGGTCTCAGGGGGGGATGAACACTGAAGCTTTCTTT	CASSPRSQGGMNTEAFF
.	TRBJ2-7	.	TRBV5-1	TGCGCCAGCAGCTTGCAAGAGGGCCCAATCTACGAGCAGTACTTC	CASSLQEGPIYEQYF
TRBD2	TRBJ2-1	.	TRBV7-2	TGTGCCAGCAGCGGCGGACTAGCCGGCTCCTACAATGAGCAGTTCTTC	CASSGGLAGSYNEQFF
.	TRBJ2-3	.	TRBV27	TGTGCCAGCAGGACTGCTAGCACAGATACGCAGTATTTT	CASRTASTDTQYF
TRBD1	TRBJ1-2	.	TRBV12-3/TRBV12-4	TGTGCCAGCAGCCCCCGACAGGGTTATGGCTACACCTTC	CASSPRQGYGYTF
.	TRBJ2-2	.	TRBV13	TGTGCCAGCACCTTCAGCGCCGGGGAGCTGTTTTTT	CASTFSAGELFF
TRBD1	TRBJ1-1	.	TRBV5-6	TGTGCCAGCAGCTTGGTGACAGGGGGAATTACTGAAGCTTTCTTT	CASSLVTGGITEAFF
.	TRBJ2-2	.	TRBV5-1	TGCGCCAGCAGCTTCCAGGGTAGGGACACCGGGGAGCTGTTTTTT	CASSFQGRDTGELFF
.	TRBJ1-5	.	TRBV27	TGTGCCAGCAGTTTCGCCTTTAGGGGGCCCCAGCATTTT	CASSFAFRGPQHF
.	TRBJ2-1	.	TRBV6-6	TGTGCCAGCACCCAAGGGGGAGGGGGCTATGAGCAGTTCTTC	CASTQGGGGYEQFF